This TCR beta chain was recorded in a study of blood T cells in healthy people across ages. Regarding the study as a whole: It was not possible, with unsorted PBMCs, to conclusively compare naive and antigen-experienced cells.

A sample-barcoded 5' primer and a J-beta primer mix were used in a second PCR of about 6 to 12 cycles. TCRdb re-derived calls from the 5' RACE reads in MiXCR, one entry per CDR3 protein. In the table there are about 800,000 distinct CDR3 sequences, 55% to 75% of which are singletons. Concerning this clonotype itself: Its antigen is not identified.

Germline CDR1 reads SQVTM; CDR2 reads ANQGSEA. The ends were cut back, 7 bases at V and 4 bases at J, with 7 bases in the middle. The CDR3 length is 10 residues. This chain joins TRBV29-1 and TRBJ2-5, with unresolved D. The source material was blood. The origin of this receptor is a man younger than 45 in good health. CDR3 coding DNA: TGCAGCGCTGGGTTAGAGACCCAGTACTTC. It yields the protein CSAGLETQYF.